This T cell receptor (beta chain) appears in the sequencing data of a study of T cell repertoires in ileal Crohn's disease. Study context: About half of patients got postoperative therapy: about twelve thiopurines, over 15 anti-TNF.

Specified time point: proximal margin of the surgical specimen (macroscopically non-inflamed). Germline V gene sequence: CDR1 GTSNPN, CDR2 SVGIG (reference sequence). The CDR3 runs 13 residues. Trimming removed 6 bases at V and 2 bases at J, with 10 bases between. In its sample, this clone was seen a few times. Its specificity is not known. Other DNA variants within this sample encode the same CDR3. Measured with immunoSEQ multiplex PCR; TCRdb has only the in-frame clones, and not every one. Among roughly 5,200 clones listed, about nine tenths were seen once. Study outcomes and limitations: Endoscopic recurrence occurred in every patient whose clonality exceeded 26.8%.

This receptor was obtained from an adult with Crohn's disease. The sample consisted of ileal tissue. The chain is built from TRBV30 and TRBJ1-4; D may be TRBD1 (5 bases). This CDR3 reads CACTGVTNEKLFF. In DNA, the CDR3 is TGTGCCTGCACGGGGGTCACTAATGAAAAACTGTTTTTT.